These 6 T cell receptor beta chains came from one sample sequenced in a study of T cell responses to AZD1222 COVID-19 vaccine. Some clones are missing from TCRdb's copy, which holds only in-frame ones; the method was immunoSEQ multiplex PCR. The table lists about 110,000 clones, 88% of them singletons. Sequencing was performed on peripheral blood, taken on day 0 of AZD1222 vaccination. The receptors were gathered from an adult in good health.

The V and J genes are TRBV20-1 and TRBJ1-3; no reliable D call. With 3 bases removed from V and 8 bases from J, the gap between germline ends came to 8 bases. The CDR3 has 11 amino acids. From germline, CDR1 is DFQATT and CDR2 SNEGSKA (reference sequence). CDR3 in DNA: TGCAGTGCTAGGGGTATGGACACCATATATTTT. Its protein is CSARGMDTIYF.

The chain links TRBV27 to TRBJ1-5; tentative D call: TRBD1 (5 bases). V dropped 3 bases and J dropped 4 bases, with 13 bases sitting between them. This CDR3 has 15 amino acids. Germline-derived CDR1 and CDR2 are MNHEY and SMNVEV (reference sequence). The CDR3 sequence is CASSFSRGLNQPQHF. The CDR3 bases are TGTGCCAGCAGTTTTTCCCGGGGACTAAATCAGCCCCAGCATTTT.

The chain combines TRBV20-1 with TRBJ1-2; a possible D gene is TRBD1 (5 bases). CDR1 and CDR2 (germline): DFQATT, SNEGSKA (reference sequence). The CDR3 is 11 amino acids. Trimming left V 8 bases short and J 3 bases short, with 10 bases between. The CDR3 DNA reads TGCAGTTCCAGGGAAGACTATGGCTACACCTTC. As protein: CSSREDYGYTF.

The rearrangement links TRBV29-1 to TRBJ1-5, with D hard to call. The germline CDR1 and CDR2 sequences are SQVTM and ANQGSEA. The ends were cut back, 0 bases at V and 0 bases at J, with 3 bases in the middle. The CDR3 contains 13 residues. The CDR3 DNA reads TGCAGCGTTGAAGAAAATAGCAATCAGCCCCAGCATTTT. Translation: CSVEENSNQPQHF.

In DNA form, the CDR3 reads TGCGCCAGCAGCTTGATGACTAGCGGGTTTGGAGATACGCAGTATTTT. As protein: CASSLMTSGFGDTQYF. The chain combines TRBV5-1 with TRBJ2-3, with 10 nucleotides matching TRBD2. CDR3 length: 16 amino acids. CDR1 and CDR2 from the germline V gene are SGHRS and YFSETQ. Losses at the gene ends were 1 base for V and 5 bases for J; bases not matched to a gene: 7. The full variable domain, rest sourced from reference TRBV5-1 and TRBJ2-3, is KAGVTQTPRYLIKTRGQQVTLSCSPISGHRSVSWYQQTPGQGLQFLFEYFSETQRNKGNFPGRFSGRQFSNSRSEMNVSTLELGDSALYLCASSLMTSGFGDTQYFGPGTRLTVL.

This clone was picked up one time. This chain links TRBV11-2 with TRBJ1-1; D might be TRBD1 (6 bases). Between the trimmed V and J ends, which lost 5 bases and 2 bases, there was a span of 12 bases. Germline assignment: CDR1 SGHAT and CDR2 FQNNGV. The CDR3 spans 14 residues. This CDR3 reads CASSATGRNTEAFF. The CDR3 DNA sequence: TGTGCCAGCAGCGCGACAGGCCGAAACACTGAAGCTTTCTTT.